The present T cell receptor beta chain was sequenced within a study of T cells in Graves' hyperthyroidism and ophthalmopathy. Across the study: Before any treatment, at initial diagnosis, peripheral blood was collected. Study results and caveats: Progression to ophthalmopathy was predicted a median of roughly 6.8 months early. Blood also showed most of the thyroid clonotypes that were expanded above 0.001.

PBMCs were obtained from under 13 ml fresh peripheral blood. The CDR3 covers 12 residues. The ends were cut back, 7 bases at V and 4 bases at J, with 11 bases in the middle. Germline CDR1 is DFQATT and CDR2 is SNEGSKA (reference sequence). TCR beta CDR3 regions were amplified from RNA. A set of HTBI primers served as the primers for a first-round RT-PCR of the TCR CDR3. TCRdb reprocessed the multiplex PCR reads with MiXCR, giving one entry per CDR3 protein. This sample has around 690,000 distinct CDR3 sequences, with roughly 20% found just once. As to this clonotype: Antigen: not known.

The sequence derives from a man aged 30-40 years with Graves' ophthalmopathy. The rearrangement links TRBV20-1 to TRBJ1-5; D is undetermined. Sequenced: blood. CDR3 residues: CSVGMTNQPQHF. CDR3 DNA: TGCAGTGTTGGCATGACTAATCAGCCCCAGCATTTT.